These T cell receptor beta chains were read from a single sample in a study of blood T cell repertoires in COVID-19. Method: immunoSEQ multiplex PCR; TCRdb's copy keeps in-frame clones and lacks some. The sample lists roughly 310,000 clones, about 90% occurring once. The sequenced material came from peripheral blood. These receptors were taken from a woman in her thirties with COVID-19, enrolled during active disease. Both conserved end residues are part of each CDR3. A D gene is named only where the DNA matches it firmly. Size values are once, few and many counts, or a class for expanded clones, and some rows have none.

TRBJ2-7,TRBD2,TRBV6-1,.,CASSEGPPIAGGYYEQYF,TGTGCCAGCAGTGAAGGCCCCCCCATAGCGGGAGGCTATTACGAGCAGTACTTC
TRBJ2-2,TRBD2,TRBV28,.,CASSTGTSARELFF,TGTGCCAGCAGCACCGGGACTAGCGCCCGGGAGCTGTTTTTT
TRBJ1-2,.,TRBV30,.,CAWSPDSSNYGYTF,TGTGCCTGGAGTCCTGACAGCTCTAACTATGGCTACACCTTC
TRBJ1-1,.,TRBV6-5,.,CASSPVGGMGTEAFF,TGTGCCAGCAGCCCGGTTGGGGGGATGGGGACTGAAGCTTTCTTT
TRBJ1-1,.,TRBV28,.,CATLAPHTEAFF,TGTGCCACCCTAGCGCCCCACACTGAAGCTTTCTTT
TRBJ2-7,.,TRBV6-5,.,CASSYRDMGYEQYF,TGTGCCAGCAGTTACCGGGACATGGGCTACGAGCAGTACTTC
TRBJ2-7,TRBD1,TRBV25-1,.,CASRETGISYEQYF,TGTGCCAGCAGAGAGACAGGGATCTCCTACGAGCAGTACTTC
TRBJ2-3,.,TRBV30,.,CAWSLPSPGKPTFYFSTDTQYF,TGTGCCTGGAGTTTACCTTCGCCGGGAAAACCTACCTTCTATTTCAGCACAGATACGCAGTATTTT
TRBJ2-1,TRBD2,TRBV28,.,CASRPGLAGGNEQFF,TGTGCCAGCAGGCCGGGACTAGCGGGCGGGAATGAGCAGTTCTTC
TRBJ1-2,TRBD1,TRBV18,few,CASSPPQGIGYGYTF,TGTGCCAGCTCACCACCACAGGGGATAGGGTATGGCTACACCTTC
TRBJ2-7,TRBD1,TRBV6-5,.,CASSYNGQGSYEQYF,TGTGCCAGCAGTTACAACGGACAGGGGTCCTACGAGCAGTACTTC
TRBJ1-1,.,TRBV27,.,CASSLSGSFTEAFF,TGTGCCAGCAGTTTATCGGGCAGTTTCACTGAAGCTTTCTTT
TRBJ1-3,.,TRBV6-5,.,CASSYGGDGNTIYF,TGTGCCAGCAGCTACGGGGGCGACGGAAACACCATATATTTT
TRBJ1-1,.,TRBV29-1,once,CSVSDRMNTEAFF,TGCAGCGTTTCCGACAGAATGAACACTGAAGCTTTCTTT
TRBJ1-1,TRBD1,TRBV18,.,CASSYRDRGPNTEAFF,TGTGCCAGCTCATACCGGGACAGGGGGCCGAACACTGAAGCTTTCTTT
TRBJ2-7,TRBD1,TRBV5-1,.,CASSLDPGGMSYEQYF,TGCGCCAGCAGCTTGGATCCAGGGGGAATGTCCTACGAGCAGTACTTC
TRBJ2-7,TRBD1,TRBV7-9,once,CASSLALGQGHEQYF,TGTGCCAGCAGCTTAGCGCTGGGACAGGGCCACGAGCAGTACTTC
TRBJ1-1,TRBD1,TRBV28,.,CASGQGEEYTEAFF,TGTGCCAGCGGACAGGGGGAAGAGTACACTGAAGCTTTCTTT
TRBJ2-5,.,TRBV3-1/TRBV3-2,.,CASQLGGVETQYF,TGTGCCAGCCAGCTAGGGGGGGTGGAGACCCAGTACTTC
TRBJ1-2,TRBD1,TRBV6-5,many,CASSYTGTGKNYGYTF,TGTGCCAGCAGTTATACCGGGACAGGGAAAAACTATGGCTACACCTTC
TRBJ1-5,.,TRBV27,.,CASSTGVSQPQHF,TGTGCCAGCAGTACCGGGGTTAGCCAGCCCCAGCATTTT
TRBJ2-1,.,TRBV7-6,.,CASSLARNEQFF,TGTGCCAGCAGCTTAGCCCGCAATGAGCAGTTCTTC
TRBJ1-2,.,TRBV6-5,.,CASSPTAPYYGYTF,TGTGCCAGCAGTCCCACAGCTCCATACTATGGCTACACCTTC
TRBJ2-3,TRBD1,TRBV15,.,CATSSPPGQGRDTQYF,TGTGCCACCAGCTCCCCCCCTGGACAGGGAAGAGATACGCAGTATTTT